The 20 T cell receptor beta chains presented below share a single source sample, sequenced in a study of blood T cell repertoires in COVID-19. The data were produced by immunoSEQ multiplex PCR, yet TCRdb's version contains in-frame clones alone and is incomplete. The sample includes 250,000 to 350,000 clones, about nine tenths seen only once; the top ten take less than 3%. Specimen: peripheral blood. The receptors stem from a woman under 40 with active or convalescent COVID-19.

This clone was counted once. The V call is TRBV5-1, the J call TRBJ1-4; a possible D gene is TRBD1 (6 bases). Germline-derived CDR1 and CDR2 are SGHRS and YFSETQ. CDR3 length equals 14 residues. The V end was cut by 0 bases, the J end by 5 bases, with 8 bases between. The CDR3: CASSLDRVNEKLFF. The CDR3 DNA reads as TGCGCCAGCAGCTTGGACAGGGTAAATGAAAAACTGTTTTTT.

The chain has TRBV19 and TRBJ2-3; TRBD2 matches at 7 bases. Germline V lookup: CDR1 LNHDA, CDR2 SQIVND (reference sequence). The CDR3 has 16 amino acids. V lost 7 bases, J lost 8 bases, and 18 bases stayed unmatched. CDR3 protein: CASTEVMSGDSGTQYF. CDR3 nucleotides: TGTGCCAGTACGGAAGTGATGAGCGGGGATTCTGGTACGCAGTATTTT.

The V call is TRBV15, the J call TRBJ1-3; TRBD1 might be the D (5 bases). Trimming stripped 0 bases from V and 0 bases from J, with 9 bases between. The germline CDR1 and CDR2 sequences are LNHNV and YYDKDF (reference sequence). The CDR3 has 16 residues. The CDR3 DNA reads as TGTGCCACCAGCAGAGACCTCGACAGCTCTGGAAACACCATATATTTT. As protein: CATSRDLDSSGNTIYF.

The chain combines TRBV29-1 with TRBJ1-2; D gene unclear. The germline gives CDR1 SQVTM, CDR2 ANQGSEA. V dropped 2 bases and J dropped 2 bases, with 9 bases sitting between them. CDR3 size: 13 residues. The CDR3 coding sequence is TGCAGCGTTGAATTATACGGGAACTATGGCTACACCTTC. It specifies CSVELYGNYGYTF.

V is TRBV7-2 and J is TRBJ2-1; the D is unclear. Trimming stripped 4 bases from V and 6 bases from J, with 10 bases between. This CDR3 has 13 residues. The germline V gene has CDR1 SGHTA and CDR2 FQGNSA. CDR3 loop: CASSSYSGNEQFF. DNA of the CDR3: TGTGCCAGCAGCTCATATTCGGGCAATGAGCAGTTCTTC. The full variable domain, in which reference TRBV7-2 and TRBJ2-1 provide the parts outside the CDR3, is GAGVSQSPSNKVTEKGKDVELRCDPISGHTALYWYRQSLGQGLEFLIYFQGNSAPDKSGLPSDRFSAERTGGSVSTLTIQRTQQEDSAVYLCASSSYSGNEQFFGPGTRLTVL.

The chain carries TRBV7-2 and TRBJ1-4; D is possibly TRBD1 (6 bases). With 2 bases removed from V and 10 bases from J, the gap between germline ends came to 17 bases. Germline V gene sequence: CDR1 SGHTA, CDR2 FQGNSA. There are 15 residues in the CDR3. CDR3 residues: CASSLSRLGGGKLFF. In nucleotides, the CDR3 is TGTGCCAGCAGCTTAAGCCGTCTTGGGGGCGGAAAACTGTTTTTT. Using reference TRBV7-2 and TRBJ1-4 for the parts outside the CDR3, the full variable domain is GAGVSQSPSNKVTEKGKDVELRCDPISGHTALYWYRQSLGQGLEFLIYFQGNSAPDKSGLPSDRFSAERTGGSVSTLTIQRTQQEDSAVYLCASSLSRLGGGKLFFGSGTQLSVL.

V and J are TRBV5-1 and TRBJ2-5; 9 nucleotides align to TRBD2. J was trimmed by 4 bases and V by 5 bases; bases with no gene match: 6. Per germline, CDR1 SGHRS and CDR2 YFSETQ. CDR3 length: 14 amino acids. CDR3 in amino acids: CASSGSGGGETQYF. The CDR3 region has the DNA TGCGCCAGCAGTGGTAGCGGGGGAGGAGAGACCCAGTACTTC.

The rearrangement joins TRBV12-3 or TRBV12-4 to TRBJ1-1; tentative D call: TRBD1 (6 bases). V lost 6 bases to trimming and J lost 10 bases, with 12 bases between them. The CDR3 contains 11 residues. CDR3 nucleotide sequence: TGTGCCAGCAGGATAGAGGGGGTAGCTTTCTTT. Translated: CASRIEGVAFF.

The chain carries TRBV7-2 and TRBJ1-5, with TRBD1 matching 8 bases. J lost 3 bases, V lost 4 bases, and 5 bases had no gene match. CDR1 is SGHTA, CDR2 FQGNSA, per germline. This CDR3 comprises 15 residues. The DNA for the CDR3 is TGTGCCAGCAGCTCTAAGACAGGGGACAATCAGCCCCAGCATTTT. This sequence encodes CASSSKTGDNQPQHF. Supplemented by reference TRBV7-2 and TRBJ1-5, the full variable domain reads GAGVSQSPSNKVTEKGKDVELRCDPISGHTALYWYRQSLGQGLEFLIYFQGNSAPDKSGLPSDRFSAERTGGSVSTLTIQRTQQEDSAVYLCASSSKTGDNQPQHFGDGTRLSIL.

CDR3 residues: CASRDRTYEQYF. The CDR3, as DNA: TGTGCCAGCAGGGACAGAACCTACGAGCAGTACTTC. The chain recombines TRBV2 with TRBJ2-7; TRBD1 might be the D (6 bases). Trimming stripped 6 bases from V and 2 bases from J, with 8 bases between. CDR1 is SNHLY, CDR2 FYNNEI, per germline. This CDR3 has 12 amino acids.

This clone was recorded only once. This sequence joins TRBV3-1 (or the pseudogene TRBV3-2) and TRBJ2-3; D might be TRBD2 (5 bases). V was pared by 1 base and J by 2 bases, with 10 bases between. This CDR3 contains 15 residues. Germline assignment: CDR1 LGHDT and CDR2 YNNKEL (reference sequence). CDR3 amino acids: CASSQVREYTDTQYF. DNA for the CDR3: TGTGCCAGCAGCCAAGTGAGGGAATACACAGATACGCAGTATTTT.

V and J are TRBV21-1 and TRBJ1-2. TRBV21-1 is marked as a pseudogene. The CDR3 is made up of 12 amino acids. CDR3 loop: CASSNATWGYTF. The CDR3 DNA sequence: TGTGCCAGCAGCAACGCCACTTGGGGCTACACCTTC.

The V call is TRBV2, the J call TRBJ2-2; 8 bases align to TRBD1. Germline CDR1 reads SNHLY; CDR2 reads FYNNEI. This CDR3 spans 14 amino acids. J lost 5 bases, V lost 5 bases, and 4 bases had no gene match. The CDR3 nucleotides are TGTGCCAGCAGTTGGAGACAGGGGACCGGGGAGCTGTTTTTT. It encodes CASSWRQGTGELFF.

This rearrangement joins TRBV24-1 to TRBJ2-1, with 9 bases fitting TRBD2. From germline, CDR1 is KGHDR and CDR2 SFDVKD. CDR3 length equals 16 residues. V dropped 4 bases and J dropped 3; count of bases not matched to a gene: 6. The CDR3 region is CATSETGLADYNEQFF. The CDR3 DNA reads as TGTGCCACCAGTGAGACGGGACTAGCAGACTACAATGAGCAGTTCTTC.

This sequence joins TRBV14 and TRBJ1-6; D ambiguous. The CDR3 contains 15 residues. CDR1 SGHDN and CDR2 FVKESK come from the germline V gene. V was cut by 1 base and J by 9 bases, with 13 bases left in between. This CDR3 is CASSQGTPGGSPLHF. In nucleotides, the CDR3 is TGTGCCAGCAGCCAAGGGACTCCTGGTGGTTCACCCCTCCACTTT. The whole variable domain, remainder taken from reference TRBV14 and TRBJ1-6, is EAGVTQFPSHSVIEKGQTVTLRCDPISGHDNLYWYRRVMGKEIKFLLHFVKESKQDESGMPNNRFLAERTGGTYSTLKVQPAELEDSGVYFCASSQGTPGGSPLHFGNGTRLTVT.

The rearrangement uses TRBV6-5 and TRBJ1-3, with D tentatively TRBD1 (5 bases). The length of the CDR3 is 14 residues. Trimming removed 8 bases at V and 0 bases at J, with 11 bases between. Germline V gene lookup returns CDR1 MNHEY and CDR2 SVGAGI. In DNA, the CDR3 is TGTGCCAGCCGAAACCAGGGCTCTGGAAACACCATATATTTT. Translation gives CASRNQGSGNTIYF.

This chain joins TRBV19 and TRBJ2-3, with a weak D call TRBD2 (6 bases). The CDR3 extends over 14 amino acids. Germline-derived CDR1 and CDR2 are LNHDA and SQIVND (reference sequence). The ends were cut back, 7 bases at V and 2 bases at J, with 13 bases in the middle. CDR3 loop: CASNKGGNTDTQYF. CDR3 DNA: TGTGCCAGTAACAAAGGCGGGAACACAGATACGCAGTATTTT.

This clone was counted a single time. The V and J genes are TRBV24-1 and TRBJ1-2, with 7 bases aligning to TRBD1. The length of the CDR3 is 16 residues. V shed 4 bases and J 2 bases; nucleotides not matched to a gene: 9. Germline CDR1 reads KGHDR; CDR2 reads SFDVKD. CDR3 in DNA: TGTGCCACCAGTGACCCCAACCGACAGGGCAACTATGGCTACACCTTC. Protein sequence: CATSDPNRQGNYGYTF.

The chain is built from TRBV11-3 and TRBJ1-4; D remains unclear. CDR3 length: 13 amino acids. V was shortened by 6 bases and J by 4 bases, with 9 bases between the two germline ends. The germline V gene encodes CDR1 SGHNT and CDR2 YENEEA. The CDR3 region has the DNA TGTGCCAGCAGTGGGCAGGATAATGAAAAACTGTTTTTT. This encodes CASSGQDNEKLFF.

In this sample, this clone turned up a few times. This chain joins TRBV30 and TRBJ1-5; weak D call: TRBD1 (5 bases). The CDR3 is 14 amino acids. CDR1 and CDR2 from the germline V gene are GTSNPN and SVGIG (reference sequence). Trimming removed 3 bases at V and 5 bases at J, with 14 bases between. CDR3 DNA sequence: TGTGCCTGGAGCGAAGACAGATTATATCAGCCCCAGCATTTT. Protein sequence: CAWSEDRLYQPQHF.